This entry features one T cell receptor beta chain sequence. Here immunoSEQ multiplex PCR was the method, and the copy in TCRdb shows in-frame clones only, minus some. The sample records roughly 4,000 clones, 30% to 35% being singletons. The data stem from a study of T cells in localized non-small cell lung cancer. Material: normal lung tissue next to the tumor, obtained before any cancer treatment. The source is a woman aged 40-69 years with stage I lung adenocarcinoma.

Written as DNA, the CDR3 is TGCAGCGTTGAATGGGGACGAGGTCGGGAGACCCAGTACTTC. It codes for CSVEWGRGRETQYF. This sequence joins TRBV29-1 and TRBJ2-5, with D possibly being TRBD1 or TRBD2 (5 bases each). Looked up from germline, CDR1 is SQVTM and CDR2 is ANQGSEA. The V end lost 2 bases, the J end lost 5 bases, and 15 bases lay between the germline ends. The CDR3 extends over 14 amino acids.